This is a list of T cell receptor beta chains from one sample in a study of Graves' ophthalmopathy and Graves' hyperthyroidism. TCRdb fed the multiplex PCR reads into MiXCR, producing one record per CDR3 protein. The sample consists of 560,000 or so distinct CDR3 sequences, under 40% of them appearing once. The sample consisted of peripheral blood or thyroid tissue (not recorded which). Every receptor here comes from an adult man with Graves' hyperthyroidism. CDR3s include the opening cysteine and the closing phenylalanine or tryptophan. The D gene is left open where the match is weak. A clone size is listed for some rows: how often the clone was seen (once, few, many), or a class if it is expanded.

abundance | j_gene | d_gene | v_gene | CDR3nt | CDR3aa
many | TRBJ1-2 | . | TRBV12-3/TRBV12-4 | TGTGCCAGCAGTCTCAGGGGACGAGGTGGCTACACCTTC | CASSLRGRGGYTF
many | TRBJ1-1 | . | TRBV14 | TGTGCCAGCAGCCAACTAATACAGGGCCGAACTACTGAAGCTTTCTTT | CASSQLIQGRTTEAFF
. | TRBJ2-3 | . | TRBV5-1 | TGCGCCAGCAGCCCCGGTTTCTCCACAGATACGCAGTATTTT | CASSPGFSTDTQYF
. | TRBJ1-4 | . | TRBV7-9 | TGTGCCAGCAGCCCCGGGACACCTAATGAAAAACTGTTTTTT | CASSPGTPNEKLFF
. | TRBJ1-2 | . | TRBV7-2 | TGTGCCAGCAGTCCCCTAGCCCCAGGGGGCTACACCTTC | CASSPLAPGGYTF
many | TRBJ2-2 | TRBD2 | TRBV20-1 | TGCAGTGCTAGAGAGGGTAGCGGGGGAGGCACCGGGGAGCTGTTTTTT | CSAREGSGGGTGELFF
. | TRBJ2-6 | TRBD1 | TRBV5-1 | TGCGCCAGCAGCCGCACTACAGGGGTCGGGGCCAACGTCCTGACTTTC | CASSRTTGVGANVLTF
few | TRBJ2-2 | TRBD2 | TRBV5-1 | TGCGCCAGCAATCTAGCGGGGAGCACCGGGGAGCTGTTTTTT | CASNLAGSTGELFF
many | TRBJ2-5 | TRBD2 | TRBV9 | TGTGCCAGCAGCAAACTAGCGGGGGGACAAGAGACCCAGTACTTC | CASSKLAGGQETQYF
few | TRBJ2-5 | TRBD2 | TRBV24-1 | TGTGCCACCAGTCCTGGACTAGCACAACAAGAGACCCAGTACTTC | CATSPGLAQQETQYF
few | TRBJ2-2 | TRBD2 | TRBV7-9 | TGTGCCAGCAGCCAGACTAGCGGAGACACCGGGGAGCTGTTTTTT | CASSQTSGDTGELFF
many | TRBJ2-2 | TRBD1 | TRBV7-8 | TGTGCCAGCAGCTTAGAGGACAGGGCCACCGGGGAGCTGTTTTTT | CASSLEDRATGELFF
many | TRBJ1-5 | TRBD1 | TRBV19 | TGTGCCAGTAGTGCCGGACAGGGCGGTCAGCCCCAGCATTTT | CASSAGQGGQPQHF
many | TRBJ1-3 | TRBD1 | TRBV7-8 | TGTGCCAGCAGCTCTCGGACAGGAGAAAACACCATATATTTT | CASSSRTGENTIYF
many | TRBJ1-4 | . | TRBV5-1 | TGCGCCAGCAGCTTGGCCACAGTCGGTGAAAAACTGTTTTTT | CASSLATVGEKLFF
. | TRBJ1-2 | TRBD1 | TRBV7-2 | TGTGCCAGCAGCTTACGACGGACAGGTTCGGATGGCTACACCTTC | CASSLRRTGSDGYTF
many | TRBJ2-7 | . | TRBV12-3/TRBV12-4 | TGTGCCAGCACCGACCAGGGATACGAGCAGTACTTC | CASTDQGYEQYF